A single sample is the source of the 12 T cell receptor beta chains below, sequenced in a study of a mutant IDH1 vaccine in newly diagnosed glioma. Produced via immunoSEQ multiplex PCR; TCRdb's table is partial and in-frame only. The sample holds about 23,000 clones, 70% to 80% seen once. These receptors have no identified antigens. The time point denotes: week 11, during vaccination. One vaccine dose held 300 ug of mutant IDH1 20-mer peptide and came with topical imiquimod. Sample: PBMCs, taken from a glioma patient whose treatment included an IDH1 peptide vaccine. Receptors were obtained from a man aged 40-49 years with glioma.

The chain employs TRBV11-3 and TRBJ2-5; 8 bases fit TRBD2. This CDR3 is built from 16 residues. J was trimmed by 2 bases and V by 5 bases; bases with no gene match: 10. Germline V gene lookup returns CDR1 SGHNT and CDR2 YENEEA. In DNA form, the CDR3 reads TGTGCCAGCAGCCCAAACAGCGGGGGACGACAAGAGACCCAGTACTTC. Translating gives CASSPNSGGRQETQYF.

V gene TRBV2 combines with J gene TRBJ2-7; 8 bases align to TRBD1. Trimming removed 6 bases from V and 4 bases from J; junction bases left unmatched: 8. In germline, CDR1 is SNHLY, CDR2 FYNNEI. This CDR3 has 14 amino acids. The CDR3 nucleotides are TGTGCCAGCAGCGATTGGACAGGGTTGTACGAGCAGTACGTC. This translates into CASSDWTGLYEQYV.

There are a few counts of this clone. The rearrangement links TRBV19 to TRBJ1-1, with D unresolved. From germline, CDR1 is LNHDA and CDR2 SQIVND (reference sequence). The length of the CDR3 is 12 residues. The germline V and J ends were trimmed by 8 bases and 3 bases, with 10 bases remaining between them. This CDR3 reads CASRTWDTEAFF. The CDR3 nucleotides read TGTGCCAGTCGTACGTGGGACACTGAAGCTTTCTTT. The whole variable domain, remainder taken from reference TRBV19 and TRBJ1-1, is DGGITQSPKYLFRKEGQNVTLSCEQNLNHDAMYWYRQDPGQGLRLIYYSQIVNDFQKGDIAEGYSVSREKKESFPLTVTSAQKNPTAFYLCASRTWDTEAFFGQGTRLTVV.

This clone was found once. This chain uses TRBV10-3 with TRBJ1-3; 10 bases map to TRBD1. Germline CDR1 and CDR2: ENHRY and SYGVKD. This CDR3 contains 16 residues. The V gene end was trimmed by 0 bases and the J gene end by 3 bases; junction bases not matched to a gene: 2. CDR3 nucleotides: TGTGCCATCAGTGAGTCGGGGACAGGGGTTGGAAACACCATATATTTT. The encoded protein is CAISESGTGVGNTIYF.

The genes are TRBV6-5 and TRBJ2-3; unclear D gene. The CDR3 extends over 15 amino acids. V lost 4 bases and J lost 7, with 18 bases in between. Germline loops: CDR1 MNHEY, CDR2 SVGAGI. The CDR3 coding sequence is TGTGCCAGCAGTTCCCCCACTTCGGTCTCGAATACGCAGTATTTT. Translated, it gives CASSSPTSVSNTQYF.

This rearrangement joins TRBV21-1 to TRBJ1-5; the table's D gene call, TRBD1, was not cross checked with the DNA. TRBV21-1 is an annotated pseudogene. This CDR3 has 15 amino acids. The CDR3 loop is CASTETGTSNQPQHF. The CDR3 DNA reads as TGTGCCAGCACCGAGACAGGGACTAGCAATCAGCCCCAGCATTTT.

This chain links TRBV5-1 with TRBJ2-7, with TRBD2 matching 8 bases. The CDR3 contains 17 residues. With 2 bases clipped from V and 6 bases from J, the junction kept 16 bases outside the gene matches. Germline CDR1 reads SGHRS; CDR2 reads YFSETQ. Here the CDR3 DNA reads TGCGCCAGCAGCTTAACGGGAGGGCGCTTTGCTACTGGCGAGCAGTACTTC. Translating it yields CASSLTGGRFATGEQYF.

There are a few counts of this clone. The chain uses TRBV19 and TRBJ1-1; the D is unclear. This CDR3 comprises 11 residues. CDR1 LNHDA and CDR2 SQIVND come from the germline V gene (reference sequence). Trimming removed 7 bases from V and 8 bases from J, with 11 bases in between. The CDR3 region has the DNA TGTGCCAGTAACGGCCTGGGAGAAGCTTTCTTT. This codes for CASNGLGEAFF. The full variable domain, its missing parts supplied by reference TRBV19 and TRBJ1-1, is DGGITQSPKYLFRKEGQNVTLSCEQNLNHDAMYWYRQDPGQGLRLIYYSQIVNDFQKGDIAEGYSVSREKKESFPLTVTSAQKNPTAFYLCASNGLGEAFFGQGTRLTVV.

The genes are TRBV28 and TRBJ2-2; D is unclear. Trimming stripped 3 bases from V and 4 bases from J, with 3 bases between. Looked up from germline, CDR1 is MDHEN and CDR2 is SYDVKM. The CDR3 is made up of 12 amino acids. The CDR3 bases are TGTGCCAGCAGTTTCCCCACCGGGGAGCTGTTTTTT. Translating it yields CASSFPTGELFF.

V is TRBV5-5 and J is TRBJ1-2; D is ambiguous. Germline V gives CDR1 SGHKS, CDR2 YYEKEE (reference sequence). The CDR3 length is 14 residues. V shed 1 base and J shed 8 bases, with 15 bases lying between them. CDR3 in amino acids: CASSLSGNGWGYTF. In nucleotides, the CDR3 is TGTGCCAGCAGCTTGAGTGGCAATGGCTGGGGCTACACCTTC.

This clone was detected only once. This chain links TRBV7-8 with TRBJ1-3; D unresolved. The CDR3 length is 16 residues. Trimming cost V 5 bases and J 0 bases, with 14 bases left between them. Germline loops: CDR1 SGHVS, CDR2 FQNEAQ. The CDR3 sequence is CASSPWRGSSGNTIYF. The CDR3 DNA reads TGTGCCAGCAGCCCGTGGCGGGGAAGCTCTGGAAACACCATATATTTT.

The gene calls are TRBV6-5 and TRBJ2-3; no definite D call. Germline V lookup: CDR1 MNHEY, CDR2 SVGAGI. V lost 8 bases, J lost 5 bases, and 11 bases lay in between. The CDR3 runs 12 residues. The CDR3 DNA follows: TGTGCCAGCTCCCCGACGAGAGATACGCAGTATTTT. Translated: CASSPTRDTQYF.